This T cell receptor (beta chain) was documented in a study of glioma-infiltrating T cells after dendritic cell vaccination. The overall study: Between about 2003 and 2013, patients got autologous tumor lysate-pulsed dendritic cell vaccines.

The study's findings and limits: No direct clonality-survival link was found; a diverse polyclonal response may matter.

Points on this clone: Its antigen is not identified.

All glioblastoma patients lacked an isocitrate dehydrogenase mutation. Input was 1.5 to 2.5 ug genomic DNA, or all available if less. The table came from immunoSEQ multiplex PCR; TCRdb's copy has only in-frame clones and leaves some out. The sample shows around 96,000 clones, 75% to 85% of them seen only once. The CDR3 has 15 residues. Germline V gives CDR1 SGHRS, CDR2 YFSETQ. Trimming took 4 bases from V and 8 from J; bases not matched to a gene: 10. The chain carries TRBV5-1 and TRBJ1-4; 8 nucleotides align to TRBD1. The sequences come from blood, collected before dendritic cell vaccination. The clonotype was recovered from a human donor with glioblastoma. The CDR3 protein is CASSTQTGDGEKLFF. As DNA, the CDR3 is TGCGCCAGCAGCACCCAGACAGGGGACGGGGAAAAACTGTTTTTT.